This TCR beta chain derives from a study of blood T cell repertoires in COVID-19. Overall study: Researchers got acute and convalescent COVID-19 samples from the United States, Italy and Spain. Nucleic acid was either cDNA or gDNA, and it came from T cells, B-cell-depleted T cells, or PBMCs.

V was clipped by 0 bases and J by 6 bases, with 13 bases between them. The CDR3 runs to 15 residues. Germline CDR1 and CDR2: SGHTS and YDEGEE. Per the original data handling: Reference gene primer amplification yielded estimated nucleated cell counts. The data were produced by immunoSEQ multiplex PCR, yet TCRdb's version contains in-frame clones alone and is incomplete. V and J calls and clone size are as listed in that table; D and trimming were resolved from the DNA. The sample contains under 200,000 clones, about 90% of which appear only once. The chain uses TRBV5-8 and TRBJ2-4; a possible D gene is TRBD2 (5 bases). The sample consisted of peripheral blood. The origin of this receptor is a man aged 55 to 70 with active or convalescent COVID-19. CDR3 nucleotides: TGTGCCAGCAGCTTGGAGGGCCGGGAATCAAACATTCAGTACTTC. Translating it yields CASSLEGRESNIQYF. The entire variable domain, with the rest obtained from reference TRBV5-8 and TRBJ2-4, is as follows: EAGVTQSPTHLIKTRGQQATLRCSPISGHTSVYWYQQALGLGLQFLLWYDEGEERNRGNFPPRFSGRQFPNYSSELNVNALELEDSALYLCASSLEGRESNIQYFGAGTRLSVL.